What follows are 21 T cell receptor beta chains derived from one specimen sequenced in a study of regulatory T cells in long-lasting Graves disease. Construction of the TCR beta libraries employed iRepertoire HTBI primers in conjunction with Arm-PCR of CDR3 regions. TCRdb called the multiplex PCR reads again in MiXCR, with one record for every CDR3 protein. This table has approximately 350,000 distinct CDR3 sequences, 16% appearing once. The time point was: newly diagnosed GD, antithyroid drugs for less than 3 months. Extracted PBMC RNA gave rise to the TCR library. The same data also contributed to another study, on T cells in Graves' hyperthyroidism and ophthalmopathy.

This sample comprised peripheral blood mononuclear cells (PBMCs), obtained at new diagnosis, from a patient treated with antithyroid drugs. These receptors all stem from a man aged 35-49 years with Graves disease.

This clonotype was observed at least ten times. J is TRBJ2-5 and V is TRBV30, with a tentative D call TRBD1 (7 bases). Germline values: CDR1 GTSNPN, CDR2 SVGIG (reference sequence). This CDR3 contains 12 residues. The V gene lost 5 bases and the J gene lost 5 bases, with 12 bases spanning the gap. The CDR3 nucleotides read TGTGCCTGGGGACCAGGGGGGGAGACCCAGTACTTC. Protein product: CAWGPGGETQYF.

This clonotype occurred many times. The gene calls are TRBV12-3 or TRBV12-4 and TRBJ2-1; 14 positions agree with TRBD2. The CDR3 contains 18 residues. The junction had 5 bases not matched to a gene; V was cut back by 0 bases and J by 4 bases. CDR3 sequence: CASSLAATSGGAYNEQFF. DNA for the CDR3: TGTGCCAGCAGTTTAGCGGCGACTAGCGGGGGGGCATACAATGAGCAGTTCTTC.

In its sample, this clonotype was seen many times. The V call is TRBV28, the J call TRBJ1-5; 9 nucleotides align to TRBD1. This CDR3 is built from 14 residues. With V trimmed by 6 bases and J by 1 base, 1 base remained unmatched. Germline V lookup: CDR1 MDHEN, CDR2 SYDVKM. CDR3 sequence: CASRGTGSNQPQHF. The CDR3 nucleotides are TGTGCCAGCAGGGGGACAGGGAGCAATCAGCCCCAGCATTTT.

This clonotype came up a few times. The genes are TRBV4-1 and TRBJ1-4; 7 nucleotides line up with TRBD1. The CDR3 is 12 residues long. The V segment lost 4 bases and the J segment 12 bases; nucleotides outside the gene matches: 5. Germline V gene sequence: CDR1 MGHRA, CDR2 YSYEKL. The CDR3 region has the DNA TGCGCCAGCAGCCCGGGGACAGTGGAACTGTTTTTT. This sequence encodes CASSPGTVELFF.

This clonotype was counted between two and nine times. The genes are TRBV9 and TRBJ2-7; TRBD2 aligns across 13 bases. Germline V gives CDR1 SGDLS, CDR2 YYNGEE. This CDR3 is 20 amino acids long. The V segment lost 0 bases and the J segment 4 bases; nucleotides outside the gene matches: 16. Written as DNA, the CDR3 is TGTGCCAGCAGCGTAGTACTCTCACTAGCGGGGGGGTATCGCGGGTACGAGCAGTACTTC. This translates into CASSVVLSLAGGYRGYEQYF.

The chain carries TRBV12-3 or TRBV12-4 and TRBJ2-1; D is possibly TRBD1 (6 bases). V lost 8 bases and J lost 2, with 19 bases in between. The CDR3 length is 16 residues. CDR3 DNA sequence: TGTGCCAGCGGGGCTTGGGGGCGGCTCACCTACAATGAGCAGTTCTTC. It specifies CASGAWGRLTYNEQFF.

This clonotype was recorded once. A much larger clone lies one base from this, so it may be a read error. The chain uses TRBV15 and TRBJ2-5; possibly TRBD1 for D (6 bases). Per germline, CDR1 LNHNV and CDR2 YYDKDF (reference sequence). V was cut by 3 bases and J by 1 base, with 15 bases left in between. The CDR3 has 16 amino acids. Here the CDR3 DNA reads TGTGCCACCAGCAGCAACCGGAACAGGGTCCAAGAGACCCAGTACTTC. It translates to CATSSNRNRVQETQYF.

The V call is TRBV29-1, the J call TRBJ2-3; 8 bases align to TRBD2. Unmatched junction bases numbered 7, after V lost 7 bases and J lost 4 bases. The CDR3 covers 13 residues. CDR1 and CDR2 (germline): SQVTM, ANQGSEA. The CDR3 loop is CSAREGFADTQYF. The CDR3 nucleotides read TGCAGCGCCCGGGAGGGGTTCGCAGATACGCAGTATTTT.

The CDR3 DNA reads TGTGCCAGCAGCTTGGCTCCAGGGACAGGGTTTTGGGCTGGAAACACCATATATTTT. Its protein product is CASSLAPGTGFWAGNTIYF. The chain carries TRBV5-5 and TRBJ1-3, with TRBD1 matching 9 bases. This CDR3 has 19 amino acids. V shed 0 bases, J shed 2 bases, and the junction held 12 bases outside the gene matches. Germline loops: CDR1 SGHKS, CDR2 YYEKEE (reference sequence).

The V gene is TRBV27, the J gene TRBJ1-5; the D gene is possibly TRBD1 (5 bases). This CDR3 region has 15 residues. Between the trimmed V and J ends, which lost 3 bases and 2 bases, there was a span of 11 bases. Germline CDR1 is MNHEY and CDR2 is SMNVEV (reference sequence). CDR3 sequence reads: CASSLGVRGNQPQHF. The CDR3 coding sequence is TGTGCCAGCAGTTTGGGGGTAAGAGGCAATCAGCCCCAGCATTTT.

This clonotype has just a few counts. V usage is TRBV7-2 and J usage is TRBJ1-1; TRBD1 aligns across 9 bases. Germline trimming cut 5 bases from V and 10 bases from J; bases unmatched to any gene: 14. The germline gives CDR1 SGHTA, CDR2 FQGNSA. This CDR3 spans 15 amino acids. The CDR3 protein is CASSLRTGAPGGAFF. The CDR3, as DNA: TGTGCCAGCAGCCTGAGGACAGGGGCGCCCGGGGGAGCTTTCTTT.

V is TRBV4-1 and J is TRBJ2-7; 9 nucleotides align to TRBD1. Germline lookup yields CDR1 MGHRA and CDR2 YSYEKL. The CDR3 spans 16 residues. J was trimmed by 4 bases and V by 2 bases; bases with no gene match: 9. CDR3 sequence: CASSQFRTGVLYEQYF. In DNA form, the CDR3 reads TGCGCCAGCAGCCAATTCAGGACAGGGGTGTTGTACGAGCAGTACTTC.

In this sample, this clonotype turned up many times. The gene calls are TRBV11-1 and TRBJ2-7, with 9 bases lining up with TRBD1. The CDR3 contains 13 residues. With V trimmed by 5 bases and J by 4 bases, 3 bases remained unmatched. Germline assignment: CDR1 SGHAT and CDR2 FQDESV (reference sequence). In nucleotides, the CDR3 is TGTGCCAGCAGCCGGGACAGGGAGTACGAGCAGTACTTC. Translation gives CASSRDREYEQYF.

The genes are TRBV7-6 and TRBJ2-2; perhaps TRBD1 as D (6 bases). Per germline, CDR1 SGHVS and CDR2 FNYEAQ. The CDR3 has 16 amino acids. V was cut by 0 bases and J by 0 bases, with 8 bases left in between. The CDR3 sequence: CASSLAKGANTGELFF. In DNA, the CDR3 is TGTGCCAGCAGCTTAGCAAAGGGGGCGAACACCGGGGAGCTGTTTTTT.

This clonotype was recorded many times. This may come from a read error, since a much larger clone is one base off. The chain carries TRBV27 and TRBJ2-1, with no clear D. The CDR3 is 11 amino acids. Germline V gene sequence: CDR1 MNHEY, CDR2 SMNVEV (reference sequence). V was pared by 1 base and J by 6 bases, with 1 base between. CDR3 nucleotide sequence: TGTGCCAGCAGTTTATTCAATGAGCAGTTCTTC. Its translation is CASSLFNEQFF.

This clonotype has at least ten counts. V and J are TRBV7-2 and TRBJ2-3, with TRBD1 identical over 8 bases. The J segment lost 3 bases and the V segment lost 3 bases, leaving 5 bases of the junction unmatched. The CDR3 has 15 amino acids. The germline V gene has CDR1 SGHTA and CDR2 FQGNSA. The CDR3 sequence is CASSFQGATTDTQYF. The DNA for the CDR3 is TGTGCCAGCAGCTTCCAGGGGGCCACTACAGATACGCAGTATTTT.

Here the CDR3 reads CASSFRPSGGRTDTQYF. For the CDR3, the DNA is TGTGCCAGCAGCTTTAGGCCTAGCGGGGGGAGGACAGATACGCAGTATTTT. The V call is TRBV7-2, the J call TRBJ2-3; 11 bases fit TRBD2. The germline V gene encodes CDR1 SGHTA and CDR2 FQGNSA. The junction had 8 bases not matched to a gene; V was cut back by 3 bases and J by 3 bases. This CDR3 region has 17 residues.

The chain links TRBV11-2 to TRBJ2-2; weak D call: TRBD1 (5 bases). Germline values: CDR1 SGHAT, CDR2 FQNNGV. There are 16 residues in the CDR3. With 5 bases removed from V and 4 bases from J, the gap between germline ends came to 17 bases. This CDR3 is CASSRPQALGTGELFF. CDR3 bases: TGTGCCAGCAGCCGCCCACAGGCCCTAGGCACCGGGGAGCTGTTTTTT.

This clonotype was seen at least ten times. The chain couples TRBV5-1 to TRBJ2-1; 7 bases line up with TRBD1. Germline V gives CDR1 SGHRS, CDR2 YFSETQ. Trimming removed 3 bases from V and 4 bases from J; junction bases left unmatched: 1. The CDR3 runs 13 residues. The CDR3 is CASSWGQYNEQFF. The CDR3 coding sequence is TGCGCCAGCAGCTGGGGACAGTACAATGAGCAGTTCTTC.

This clonotype was counted between two and nine times. The chain couples TRBV9 to TRBJ2-5; 10 bases are a match to TRBD1. The CDR3 is 18 amino acids. The V segment lost 0 bases and the J segment 2 bases; nucleotides outside the gene matches: 10. Germline assignment: CDR1 SGDLS and CDR2 YYNGEE. The CDR3 DNA sequence: TGTGCCAGCAGCGTAGAAGATGGTGACAGGGGGCTTCAAGAGACCCAGTACTTC. This translates into CASSVEDGDRGLQETQYF.

This clonotype was found a few times. V is TRBV6-1 and J is TRBJ2-7; 7 nucleotides match TRBD2. Germline-derived CDR1 and CDR2 are MNHNS and SASEGT. The CDR3 is made up of 16 amino acids. V gave up 6 bases and J gave up 1 base; unmatched junction bases: 12. In DNA, the CDR3 is TGTGCCAGCAGGGACCGTACCCGTAGCGGGTCCTACGAGCAGTACTTC. Protein: CASRDRTRSGSYEQYF.